This T cell receptor beta chain was documented in a study of blood T cells in healthy people across ages. There are 17 residues in the CDR3. With V trimmed by 4 bases and J by 3 bases, 10 bases remained unmatched. The germline V gene has CDR1 MNHEY and CDR2 SMNVEV (reference sequence). Every donor contributed 7.5 to 10 milliliters of peripheral blood by blood draw. Total RNA was extracted at no less than 6 micrograms per sample. Using a J-beta primer mix together with a sample-barcoded 5' primer, a second PCR was run for roughly 7 to 11 cycles. There were at least 2.5 million CDR3-containing paired-end reads obtained from each sample. MiXCR, applied by TCRdb to the 5' RACE reads, yields one record per CDR3 protein. The sample has about 760,000 distinct CDR3 sequences, 56% seen once.

Specimen: blood. This TCR was sampled from a middle-aged man in good health. V is TRBV27 and J is TRBJ2-1, with 9 bases identical to TRBD2. As DNA, the CDR3 is TGTGCCAGCAGTTGCCCCCCTCGCGGGGGGGTCTACAATGAGCAGTTCTTC. Translating gives CASSCPPRGGVYNEQFF.